This TCR beta chain was documented in a study of T-cell memory formation after mild COVID-19. The study, taken as a whole, reports: For second-wave clones that peaked at day 37, SARS-CoV-2 specificity went unverified. Shrinking CD4+ clones resided mostly in CM and EM, and CD8+ ones in EMRA.

This clonotype was picked up a small number of times. Its specificity is unknown. With 3 bases removed from V and 2 bases from J, the gap between germline ends came to 6 bases. The V gene's germline CDR1 is SEHNR and CDR2 FQNEAQ (reference sequence). The CDR3 runs to 13 residues. Researchers used 5'RACE with constant-segment primers to make TCR alpha and TCR beta cDNA libraries that carry sample barcodes and UMIs. TCRdb independently ran MiXCR on the 5' RACE reads; one entry per CDR3 protein. The sample yields roughly 120,000 distinct CDR3 sequences, approximately 15% seen once. The sequenced sample consisted of PBMCs or a T cell subset sorted from them (not recorded which). The V gene is TRBV7-9, the J gene TRBJ2-3; D is unresolved. The receptor's source is an adult woman who had mild COVID-19 (a few samples of this study predate the infection). Cell type and time point are not known. The CDR3 region has the DNA TGTGCCAGCAGCTTGGGATACACAGATACGCAGTATTTT. This encodes CASSLGYTDTQYF.